This T cell receptor beta chain was found in a study of blood T cell repertoires in COVID-19. Assay used: immunoSEQ multiplex PCR; TCRdb lists only in-frame clones, some missing. The data hold 170,000 or so clones, with 83% observed a single time. V lost 4 bases, J lost 8 bases, and 11 bases lay in between. The CDR3 loop spans 12 amino acids. Per germline, CDR1 ENHRY and CDR2 SYGVKD. Sequenced: peripheral blood. This chain uses TRBV10-3 with TRBJ1-1, with no clear D. This receptor was taken from a human donor in a cohort sampled during active COVID-19. Here the CDR3 DNA reads TGTGCCATCAGTGCCGGGAAGATGGAAGCTTTCTTT. It codes for CAISAGKMEAFF.